A selection of T cell receptor beta chains follows, all from one sample in a study of blood T cells in healthy people across ages. Via MiXCR, TCRdb re-called the 5' RACE reads, giving one row per CDR3 protein. This table holds hundreds of thousands of distinct CDR3 sequences, 40% to 50% found once. Sample: blood. Receptor source: a man older than 75 in good health. Both conserved end residues are part of each CDR3. A D gene is named only where the DNA matches it firmly. Clone size is not always given. Where it is, it says once, few, many or a class for expanded clones.

v_gene	abundance	j_gene	d_gene	CDR3nt	CDR3aa
TRBV20-1	-	TRBJ2-7	TRBD2	TGCAGTGCTAGAGAGGCTAGCGGAACCTACAATGAGCAGTACTTC	CSAREASGTYNEQYF
TRBV5-1	-	TRBJ2-7	-	TGCGCCAGCAGCGCGCAGGGGACCCTCTCCTACGAGCAGTACTTC	CASSAQGTLSYEQYF
TRBV4-2	-	TRBJ2-4	-	TGTGCCAGCAGCCAATATGGGGTAGCGGACAAAAACATTCAGTACTTC	CASSQYGVADKNIQYF
TRBV7-2	-	TRBJ1-2	-	TGTGCCAGCAGCTTAGTGGAGGGTGCGGACTATGGCTACACCTTC	CASSLVEGADYGYTF
TRBV10-2	-	TRBJ2-6	-	TGCGCCAGCAGTGCCAACAGGGTCTCTGGGGCCAACGTCCTGACTTTC	CASSANRVSGANVLTF
TRBV5-1	few	TRBJ2-5	TRBD2	TGCGCCAGCAGCTCTAGCGGGGGGGCCCGAGAGACCCAGTACTTC	CASSSSGGARETQYF
TRBV5-1	-	TRBJ1-1	-	TGCGCCAGCAGCTCGCAGGGGAAGCACACTGAAGATTTCTTT	CASSSQGKHTEDFF
TRBV21-1	-	TRBJ2-3	-	TGTGCCAGCAGCGGCCCCAATGACAGGGTGGGCACAGATACGCAGTATTTT	CASSGPNDRVGTDTQYF
TRBV28	-	TRBJ2-7	TRBD1	TGTGCCAGCAGAGAACAGGGGGCGCCCTACGAGCAGTACTTC	CASREQGAPYEQYF
TRBV5-6	few	TRBJ1-1	-	TGTGCCAGCAACTCGGGAGCATGGACTGAAGCTTTCTTT	CASNSGAWTEAFF
TRBV7-2	few	TRBJ1-6	-	TGTGCCAGCAGCCCTCAGACCATGCAGGGGTCACCCCTCCACTTT	CASSPQTMQGSPLHF
TRBV14	-	TRBJ2-3	-	TGTGCCAGCAGCCCGTATCGGGGGTCGGGTACGCAGTATTTT	CASSPYRGSGTQYF
TRBV5-1	few	TRBJ1-1	TRBD1	TGCGCCAGCACCCCCCAACCCGGACAGGGCAACGCTGAAGCTTTCTTT	CASTPQPGQGNAEAFF
TRBV20-1	-	TRBJ2-5	TRBD2	TGCAGTGCTAGAGATTGGGGGGGGGAAGAGACCCAGTACTTC	CSARDWGGEETQYF
TRBV7-9	-	TRBJ2-7	-	TGTGCCAGCAGCTTAGAGGTAGAGACCTACGAGCAGTACTTC	CASSLEVETYEQYF
TRBV6-2/TRBV6-3	-	TRBJ2-6	-	TGTGCCAGCAGTTACCCACAGGAAGAGATCTCTGGGGCCAACATCCTGACTTTC	CASSYPQEEISGANILTF
TRBV20-1	-	TRBJ1-2	-	TGCAGTGCTAGGGATCGTAGGGGCTTGAACTATGGCTACACCTTC	CSARDRRGLNYGYTF
TRBV6-5	few	TRBJ2-3	-	TGTGCCAGCAGCCCCCTAGCGCCCACAGATACGCAGTATTTT	CASSPLAPTDTQYF
TRBV11-2	once	TRBJ1-6	TRBD1	TGTGCCAGCAGCTTAGCAGGGGGCGATTCACCCCTCCACTTT	CASSLAGGDSPLHF
TRBV11-2	-	TRBJ2-5	TRBD2	TGTGCCAGCAGCCCAGAAGGCCTAGCGGGAGGGCAACAAGAGACCCAGTACTTC	CASSPEGLAGGQQETQYF
TRBV10-3	many	TRBJ1-6	-	TGTGCCATCAGTGAGGCAAATTCACCCCTCCACTTT	CAISEANSPLHF
TRBV7-2	-	TRBJ1-1	TRBD1	TGTGCCAGCAGCTTTTTTCAGGGGGCTCGAACTGAAGCTTTCTTT	CASSFFQGARTEAFF
TRBV29-1	few	TRBJ1-5	-	TGCAGCGTCTCCGACGAGGGGCCCCAGCATTTT	CSVSDEGPQHF
TRBV12-3/TRBV12-4	few	TRBJ1-4	-	TGTGCCAGCAGTTTGGGTATTTCCCGCGAAAAACTGTTTTTT	CASSLGISREKLFF
TRBV30	few	TRBJ1-2	-	TGTGCCTGGAGTGTATACAGCAGAGGTGGCTACACCTTC	CAWSVYSRGGYTF
TRBV25-1	few	TRBJ1-1	-	TGTGCCAGCATTAACAGTTTGAACACTGAAGCTTTCTTT	CASINSLNTEAFF
TRBV7-2	-	TRBJ2-7	TRBD2	TGTGCCAGCAGCTTAGGTGGTTTTGGCGGGGGTAGCTCCTACGAGCAGTACTTC	CASSLGGFGGGSSYEQYF
TRBV3-1	-	TRBJ2-5	TRBD1	TGTGCCAGCAGCCTCCTGGGACAGGACCAAGAGACCCAGTACTTC	CASSLLGQDQETQYF
TRBV5-1	few	TRBJ2-6	TRBD1	TGCGCCAGCAGCCAAAAGACAGGGTTTCCGGGGGCCAACGTCCTGACTTTC	CASSQKTGFPGANVLTF
TRBV18	-	TRBJ1-5	TRBD1	TGTGCCAGCTCTCCGGACAGGGGTCAGCCCCAGCATTTT	CASSPDRGQPQHF
TRBV5-1	-	TRBJ2-3	-	TGCGCCAGCAGCTTGGACAGGCTGACTGTCACAGATACGCAGTATTTT	CASSLDRLTVTDTQYF
TRBV5-1	few	TRBJ1-2	-	TGCGCCAGCAAAGGAGGAGGAGAGGAGGACTACACCTTC	CASKGGGEEDYTF
TRBV7-2	-	TRBJ2-3	-	TGTGCCAGCAGTCGATTATCCGCAGATACGCAGTATTTT	CASSRLSADTQYF
TRBV19	-	TRBJ2-1	TRBD2	TGTGCCACTACTAGCGGGAGGGTGAATGAGCAGTTCTTC	CATTSGRVNEQFF
TRBV20-1	-	TRBJ2-7	-	TGCAGTGCTAAGGTGGGGACCTACGAGCAGTACTTC	CSAKVGTYEQYF
TRBV7-2	-	TRBJ2-1	TRBD2	TGTGCCAGCAGCTTAGGGGCGGGGGGAAAAAATGAGCAGTTCTTC	CASSLGAGGKNEQFF
TRBV6-2/TRBV6-3	-	TRBJ2-1	TRBD2	TGTGCCAGCCGGACTAGCGGGAAGAGCTCCTACAATGAGCAGTTCTTC	CASRTSGKSSYNEQFF
TRBV6-2/TRBV6-3	few	TRBJ2-1	TRBD1	TGTGCCGGACGCAGGGGGACAGGGACGTACAATGAGCAGTTCTTC	CAGRRGTGTYNEQFF
TRBV11-2	once	TRBJ2-5	-	TGTGCCGGCAGCCCGACTGGCGGAGAGTACCAAGAGACCCAGTACTTC	CAGSPTGGEYQETQYF
TRBV20-1	few	TRBJ1-5	-	TGCAGTGCTAGAGATGCGGCTTACGGGAATCAGCCCCAGCATTTT	CSARDAAYGNQPQHF